The rows below give T cell receptor beta chains drawn from one sample of a study of T cell responses to AZD1222 COVID-19 vaccine. Here immunoSEQ multiplex PCR was the method, and the copy in TCRdb shows in-frame clones only, minus some. The repertoire holds over 150,000 clones, approximately 88% seen once, with approximately 1% in the top ten. The sequences come from peripheral blood, collected 28 days after the second AZD1222 dose. The receptors here all came from an adult who received the AZD1222 COVID-19 vaccine. CDR3s include the opening cysteine and the closing phenylalanine or tryptophan. Clone size, where shown, is once, few, many, or a class for clones that have expanded.

clone size: once
J gene: TRBJ2-7
CDR3 length: 13
V gene: TRBV18
CDR3 protein: CASSLPSSYEQYF

clone size: .
J gene: TRBJ2-5
CDR3 length: 11
V gene: TRBV2
CDR3 protein: CAQGQQETQYF

clone size: .
J gene: TRBJ2-4
CDR3 length: 13
V gene: TRBV23-1
CDR3 protein: CAPRGLAKNIQYF

clone size: .
J gene: TRBJ1-2
CDR3 length: 13
V gene: TRBV29-1
CDR3 protein: CSVASGTAYGYTF

clone size: .
J gene: TRBJ2-7
CDR3 length: 14
V gene: TRBV7-8
CDR3 protein: CASSLGWGSYEQYF

clone size: .
J gene: TRBJ1-2
CDR3 length: 11
V gene: TRBV12-3/TRBV12-4
CDR3 protein: CASSQRTGHTF

clone size: once
J gene: TRBJ2-1
CDR3 length: 15
V gene: TRBV18
CDR3 protein: CASSPALAGANEQFF

clone size: once
J gene: TRBJ2-1
CDR3 length: 13
V gene: TRBV6-4
CDR3 protein: CASSDSVADEQFF

clone size: .
J gene: TRBJ1-2
CDR3 length: 13
V gene: TRBV5-5
CDR3 protein: CASSSQGLVGYTF

clone size: few
J gene: TRBJ1-2
CDR3 length: 15
V gene: TRBV5-4
CDR3 protein: CASSPSSTGAYGYTF

clone size: .
J gene: TRBJ2-3
CDR3 length: 15
V gene: TRBV5-4
CDR3 protein: CASSLASVNTDTQYF

clone size: .
J gene: TRBJ1-2
CDR3 length: 14
V gene: TRBV21-1
CDR3 protein: CASTGTDRGRVCTF

clone size: .
J gene: TRBJ1-2
CDR3 length: 15
V gene: TRBV11-2
CDR3 protein: CASTPGQGSLKGYTF

clone size: .
J gene: TRBJ1-5
CDR3 length: 14
V gene: TRBV2
CDR3 protein: CASSAGQGYQPQHF

clone size: .
J gene: TRBJ1-1
CDR3 length: 14
V gene: TRBV7-9
CDR3 protein: CASSGTGRGGEAFF

clone size: .
J gene: TRBJ2-7
CDR3 length: 16
V gene: TRBV7-9
CDR3 protein: CASSPPGTGGRNEQYF

clone size: once
J gene: TRBJ2-1
CDR3 length: 15
V gene: TRBV7-9
CDR3 protein: CASSLGLASRNEQFF

clone size: .
J gene: TRBJ2-7
CDR3 length: 13
V gene: TRBV18
CDR3 protein: CASSPRPNYEQYF

clone size: .
J gene: TRBJ2-1
CDR3 length: 15
V gene: TRBV2
CDR3 protein: CASTPFSGAYNEQFF

clone size: .
J gene: TRBJ1-2
CDR3 length: 13
V gene: TRBV6-5
CDR3 protein: CASSSEKGYGYTF

clone size: .
J gene: TRBJ1-6
CDR3 length: 17
V gene: TRBV7-2
CDR3 protein: CASSFQGGQPYNSPLHF

clone size: .
J gene: TRBJ2-1
CDR3 length: 14
V gene: TRBV9
CDR3 protein: CASSVVDSNNEQFF

clone size: .
J gene: TRBJ1-2
CDR3 length: 16
V gene: TRBV19
CDR3 protein: CASSIHRGFTGYGYTF

clone size: .
J gene: TRBJ2-2
CDR3 length: 17
V gene: TRBV2
CDR3 protein: CASSDWEEVENTGELFF

clone size: .
J gene: TRBJ1-2
CDR3 length: 15
V gene: TRBV7-2
CDR3 protein: CASSLRRQGLAGYTF

clone size: .
J gene: TRBJ1-2
CDR3 length: 13
V gene: TRBV2
CDR3 protein: CASSEGQGYGYTF

clone size: .
J gene: TRBJ2-1
CDR3 length: 16
V gene: TRBV6-5
CDR3 protein: CASSYGGPGRGNEQFF

clone size: few
J gene: TRBJ1-2
CDR3 length: 14
V gene: TRBV29-1
CDR3 protein: CSVNRDTEAYGYTF